This T cell receptor (beta chain) stems from a study of cytomegalovirus exposure and HLA in healthy donors. Primers included in the PCR were 60 Vbeta and 13 Jbeta primers. Sequenced by immunoSEQ multiplex PCR; TCRdb stores in-frame clones only, minus some. The repertoire holds 150,000 to 200,000 clones, around 74% seen once, with about 1.5% in the top ten. With V trimmed by 2 bases and J by 0 bases, 5 bases remained unmatched. This CDR3 is 18 amino acids long. Germline values: CDR1 SGHNT, CDR2 YYREEE (reference sequence). This receptor was taken from a woman in her twenties or thirties in good health and CMV-seronegative. Sequences were obtained from PBMCs. The chain recombines TRBV5-4 with TRBJ2-1; 13 bases agree with TRBD2. The CDR3 DNA reads as TGTGCCAGCAGCTTCGGACTAGCGGGGGCGAGCTCCTACAATGAGCAGTTCTTC. Its translation is CASSFGLAGASSYNEQFF.